These 5 T cell receptor beta chains were all obtained from the same sample, sequenced in a study of blood T cell repertoires in COVID-19. The data were produced by immunoSEQ multiplex PCR, yet TCRdb's version contains in-frame clones alone and is incomplete. The sample lists 120,000 or so clones, about nine tenths occurring once. Sequenced sample: peripheral blood. The receptors shown here come from a man aged 40-49 years with acute or convalescent COVID-19.

This clone was seen repeatedly, ten times or more. The chain joins TRBV2 to TRBJ1-1; 7 bases align to TRBD1. CDR1 is SNHLY, CDR2 FYNNEI, per germline. The CDR3 covers 15 residues. Trimming cost V 1 base and J 5 bases; bases outside gene matches: 7. The CDR3 loop is CASSEDRGRGTEAFF. In DNA form, the CDR3 reads TGTGCCAGCAGTGAAGATAGGGGGCGCGGGACTGAAGCTTTCTTT.

The chain is built from TRBV9 and TRBJ1-6; D is possibly TRBD1 (5 bases). The CDR3 spans 16 residues. The germline V gene has CDR1 SGDLS and CDR2 YYNGEE. V was trimmed by 1 base and J by 5 bases, leaving 13 bases between them. Here the CDR3 DNA reads TGTGCCAGCAGCGTAAACGACGGGGGAAATAATTCACCCCTCCACTTT. Translated: CASSVNDGGNNSPLHF.

The table lists this clone with a few counts. This rearrangement joins TRBV5-6 to TRBJ1-3, with TRBD1 matching 7 bases. This CDR3 has 15 residues. V was pared by 6 bases and J by 2 bases, with 8 bases of the junction left unmatched. Per the germline V gene, CDR1 is SGHDT and CDR2 is YYEEEE. The CDR3 loop is CASNNHRGTGNTIYF. CDR3 nucleotides: TGTGCCAGCAACAATCACAGGGGAACTGGAAACACCATATATTTT.

The chain couples TRBV29-1 to TRBJ2-5; D ambiguous. The CDR3 is made up of 14 amino acids. V lost 4 bases and J lost 5, with 17 bases in between. Looked up from germline, CDR1 is SQVTM and CDR2 is ANQGSEA. The CDR3 DNA sequence: TGCAGCGTTGGAGGCACCATGAGGTCGGAGACCCAGTACTTC. Protein: CSVGGTMRSETQYF.

The V gene is TRBV6-5, the J gene TRBJ1-2; 9 positions agree with TRBD1. J was trimmed by 4 bases and V by 2 bases; bases with no gene match: 8. This CDR3 contains 16 residues. From germline, CDR1 is MNHEY and CDR2 SVGAGI. DNA of the CDR3: TGTGCCAGCAGTTACGGGGCCGGGACAGGGACCTATGGCTACACCTTC. Encoded protein: CASSYGAGTGTYGYTF.